These 25 T cell receptor beta chains were sequenced from one sample in a study of OX40 agonist ivuxolimab in advanced cancers. Profiling relied on immunoSEQ multiplex PCR, and the TCRdb table lists in-frame clones only, not all of them. The sample shows 25,000 to 30,000 clones, 70% to 80% of them seen only once. Source: CD4+ or CD8+ T cells sorted from blood, taken in a trial of the OX40 agonist ivuxolimab. The origin of the receptors is an adult with an advanced solid tumor such as melanoma, head and neck, liver or kidney cancer.

The chain carries TRBV5-5 and TRBJ2-1, with TRBD2 matching over 13 bases. The CDR3 length is 14 residues. CDR1 and CDR2 (germline): SGHKS, YYEKEE (reference sequence). V shed 4 bases, J shed 10 bases, and the junction held 5 bases outside the gene matches. Written as DNA, the CDR3 is TGTGCCAGCAGCCCGACTAGCGGGGGGCGGGAGCAGTTCTTC. Translation gives CASSPTSGGREQFF.

This chain uses TRBV7-9 with TRBJ1-1; D unresolved. The CDR3 covers 12 residues. V was cut by 7 bases and J by 0 bases, with 6 bases left in between. Germline lookup yields CDR1 SEHNR and CDR2 FQNEAQ (reference sequence). CDR3 in DNA: TGTGCCAGCACCGGAATGAACACTGAAGCTTTCTTT. This translates into CASTGMNTEAFF.

In its sample, this clone ranks as medium-sized (0.01 to 0.1%). This chain connects TRBV6-5 to TRBJ2-7, with D hard to call. With 0 bases removed from V and 2 bases from J, the gap between germline ends came to 14 bases. The germline gives CDR1 MNHEY, CDR2 SVGAGI. The CDR3 is made up of 16 amino acids. DNA for the CDR3: TGTGCCAGCAGTTACTCTTGGCTCCCGGATCCCTACGAGCAGTACTTC. It translates to CASSYSWLPDPYEQYF.

The chain recombines TRBV6-5 with TRBJ2-7; D may correspond to TRBD1 or TRBD2 (5 bases each). This CDR3 is 15 amino acids long. Trimming cost V 2 bases and J 3 bases, with 14 bases left between them. CDR1 and CDR2 (germline): MNHEY, SVGAGI. The CDR3 sequence is CASSYRGTGFYEQYF. DNA of the CDR3: TGTGCCAGCAGTTACCGTGGGACGGGGTTCTACGAGCAGTACTTC.

The genes are TRBV7-9 and TRBJ2-5; D might be TRBD1 (7 bases). The germline V gene encodes CDR1 SEHNR and CDR2 FQNEAQ (reference sequence). Trimming pared 3 bases from V and 4 bases from J, leaving 12 bases between. The CDR3 extends over 14 amino acids. The DNA for the CDR3 is TGTGCCAGCAGCTTCCGACAGGGAGGAGAGACCCAGTACTTC. Its translation: CASSFRQGGETQYF.

V is TRBV11-2 and J is TRBJ2-7, with D perhaps TRBD1 or TRBD2 (5 bases each). Looked up from germline, CDR1 is SGHAT and CDR2 is FQNNGV. This CDR3 region has 15 residues. V lost 4 bases to trimming and J lost 1 base, with 14 bases between them. The CDR3 loop reads CASSYSRWGSYEQYF. Here the CDR3 DNA reads TGTGCCAGCAGCTACTCCCGGTGGGGGTCCTACGAGCAGTACTTC.

The chain uses TRBV5-6 and TRBJ1-2; D ambiguous. Germline values: CDR1 SGHDT, CDR2 YYEEEE. The CDR3 runs 11 residues. The ends were cut back, 1 base at V and 7 bases at J, with 5 bases in the middle. DNA of the CDR3: TGTGCCAGCAGCTTGAGGCGTGGCTACACCTTC. This sequence encodes CASSLRRGYTF.

Comments on this clone: Germline and junction disagree at one end, which may indicate a read error. V usage is TRBV7-3 and J usage is TRBJ2-3; D remains unclear. CDR1 and CDR2 from the germline V gene are SGHTA and FQGTGA. CDR3 length: 11 amino acids. The CDR3 sequence is CASSLPHPRNF. Written as DNA, the CDR3 is TGTGCCAGCAGCTTACCCCATCCAAGGAATTTT.

This rearrangement joins TRBV27 to TRBJ1-6; TRBD1 is a possible D gene (5 bases). Per germline, CDR1 MNHEY and CDR2 SMNVEV (reference sequence). V lost 11 bases and J lost 6, with 20 bases in between. The CDR3 covers 15 residues. The CDR3 region has the DNA TGTGCCGGATGGGCCGAACCAGGGTGTAATTCACCCCTCCACTTT. It encodes CAGWAEPGCNSPLHF.

The chain joins TRBV2 to TRBJ2-7; D is perhaps TRBD1 (6 bases). CDR1 and CDR2 (germline): SNHLY, FYNNEI. Trimming took off 9 bases at V and 3 bases at J, with 12 bases between the two ends. CDR3 size: 12 residues. In DNA form, the CDR3 reads TGTGCCAGGGTGGACAGAAACTACGAGCAGTACTTC. Its protein product is CARVDRNYEQYF. Complete variable domain (other parts from reference TRBV2 and TRBJ2-7): EPEVTQTPSHQVTQMGQEVILRCVPISNHLYFYWYRQILGQKVEFLVSFYNNEISEKSEIFDDQFSVERPDGSNFTLKIRSTKLEDSAMYFCARVDRNYEQYFGPGTRLTVT.

The genes are TRBV6-6 and TRBJ2-5, with D unresolved. This CDR3 comprises 13 residues. Deletions cut 4 bases from V and 5 bases from J, with 11 bases between. Per germline, CDR1 MNHNY and CDR2 SVGAGI (reference sequence). The CDR3: CASSSVFEETQYF. DNA of the CDR3: TGTGCCAGCAGTTCTGTGTTTGAGGAGACCCAGTACTTC.

The gene calls are TRBV27 and TRBJ1-2, with D possibly being TRBD1 (5 bases). This CDR3 has 14 residues. CDR1 and CDR2 (germline): MNHEY, SMNVEV (reference sequence). V lost 2 bases, J lost 5 bases, and 12 bases lay in between. CDR3 amino acids: CASSLGSSGYGYTF. The CDR3 DNA reads as TGTGCCAGCAGTTTAGGGAGCTCAGGGTATGGCTACACCTTC.

This chain joins TRBV7-9 and TRBJ2-7; D ambiguous. Trimming shortened V by 4 bases and J by 6 bases, and 10 bases separated the two germline ends. The germline V gene encodes CDR1 SEHNR and CDR2 FQNEAQ (reference sequence). CDR3 length: 12 amino acids. CDR3 residues: CASSSTLGEQYF. In DNA, the CDR3 is TGTGCCAGCAGCTCAACCCTGGGCGAGCAGTACTTC.

Turning to this clone: This CDR3 is also generated by other DNA sequences in the sample. CDR3 nucleotides: TGTGCCAGTAGCTTCACTAGCGGGGGGTATAAACCCTACGAGCAGTACTTC. Translated: CASSFTSGGYKPYEQYF. V and J are TRBV19 and TRBJ2-7, with TRBD2 matching 12 bases. Trimming took 6 bases from V and 2 from J; bases not matched to a gene: 11. The CDR3 sequence is 17 residues long. In germline, CDR1 is LNHDA, CDR2 SQIVND (reference sequence).

This clone was observed once. J is TRBJ1-5 and V is TRBV10-2, with TRBD1 matching 8 bases. The CDR3 length is 15 residues. Germline assignment: CDR1 WSHSY and CDR2 SAAADI. V dropped 8 bases and J dropped 7; count of bases not matched to a gene: 13. CDR3 nucleotide sequence: TGCGCCAGCTCAGAAATAGGACAGGGAGGGCAGCCCCAGCATTTT. As protein: CASSEIGQGGQPQHF.

This clone was seen only once. The V and J genes are TRBV27 and TRBJ2-6; D is possibly TRBD1 (6 bases). Germline CDR1 MNHEY, CDR2 SMNVEV (reference sequence). The CDR3 loop spans 15 amino acids. Trimming removed 6 bases at V and 2 bases at J, with 11 bases between. CDR3 residues: CASRLSGAGANVLTF. The CDR3, as DNA: TGTGCCAGCAGACTATCAGGGGCTGGGGCCAACGTCCTGACTTTC.

The chain couples TRBV29-1 to TRBJ2-3; 9 bases line up with TRBD2. CDR1 SQVTM and CDR2 ANQGSEA come from the germline V gene. This CDR3 has 14 amino acids. The junction had 9 bases not matched to a gene; V was cut back by 3 bases and J by 8 bases. CDR3 residues: CSVDRLAGRGTQYF. In DNA, the CDR3 is TGCAGCGTTGATCGGCTAGCGGGGAGAGGTACGCAGTATTTT.

The CDR3 loop reads CASSLSQGVETQYF. The CDR3 DNA reads TGTGCCAGCAGCTTATCACAGGGAGTAGAGACCCAGTACTTC. V and J are TRBV7-8 and TRBJ2-5, with D possibly matching TRBD1 (6 bases). The CDR3 contains 14 residues. The V gene's germline CDR1 is SGHVS and CDR2 FQNEAQ. V lost 2 bases and J 4 bases, leaving 11 bases between the germline ends. The variable domain in full, completed from reference TRBV7-8 and TRBJ2-5, reads GAGVSQSPRYKVAKRGQDVALRCDPISGHVSLFWYQQALGQGPEFLTYFQNEAQLDKSGLPSDRFFAERPEGSVSTLKIQRTQQEDSAVYLCASSLSQGVETQYFGPGTRLLVL.

V gene TRBV13 combines with J gene TRBJ1-1; no clear D. The CDR3 covers 16 residues. The germline CDR1 and CDR2 sequences are PRHDT and FYEKMQ (reference sequence). The V end lost 5 bases, the J end lost 5 bases, and 21 bases lay between the germline ends. CDR3 sequence (DNA): TGTGCCAGCAGCGTAGAAGACCCCGTAGGGCGGACTGAAGCTTTCTTT. Amino acid sequence: CASSVEDPVGRTEAFF.

Written as DNA, the CDR3 is TGTGCCAGCAGCCCCCCGGAAGCGTACACCGGGGAGCTGTTTTTT. It yields the protein CASSPPEAYTGELFF. The chain uses TRBV5-6 and TRBJ2-2, with D hard to call. Germline CDR1 reads SGHDT; CDR2 reads YYEEEE. The CDR3 loop spans 15 amino acids. Trimming cost V 4 bases and J 3 bases, with 13 bases left between them.

V and J are TRBV29-1 and TRBJ2-7, with a tentative D call TRBD1 (6 bases). V shed 2 bases and J shed 3 bases, with 17 bases lying between them. The CDR3 covers 15 residues. Germline loops: CDR1 SQVTM, CDR2 ANQGSEA. CDR3 in amino acids: CSVEFRGRVGYEQYF. CDR3 coding DNA: TGCAGCGTTGAATTCAGGGGACGGGTTGGCTACGAGCAGTACTTC.

This clone has just one count. The chain uses TRBV6-5 and TRBJ2-7; 8 nucleotides line up with TRBD1. Losses at the gene ends were 0 bases for V and 1 base for J; bases not matched to a gene: 2. Germline V gene lookup returns CDR1 MNHEY and CDR2 SVGAGI. This CDR3 region has 15 residues. The CDR3 DNA is TGTGCCAGCAGTTACTCCGGACAGGGTTCCTACGAGCAGTACTTC. Its translation: CASSYSGQGSYEQYF.

V is TRBV5-1 and J is TRBJ2-2, with D uncertain. The CDR3 extends over 13 amino acids. Germline-derived CDR1 and CDR2 are SGHRS and YFSETQ. Trimming cost V 0 bases and J 6 bases, with 6 bases left between them. CDR3 sequence: CASSLGVAGELFF. CDR3 DNA: TGCGCCAGCAGCTTGGGTGTAGCCGGGGAGCTGTTTTTT.

J is TRBJ2-3 and V is TRBV13, with 15 positions matching TRBD2. V was clipped by 5 bases and J by 6 bases; unmatched bases: 9. Germline CDR1 and CDR2: PRHDT and FYEKMQ (reference sequence). This CDR3 region has 17 residues. CDR3: CASSPSGTSGGLDTQYF. DNA of the CDR3: TGTGCCAGCAGCCCCTCCGGGACTAGCGGGGGGTTGGATACGCAGTATTTT.

The gene calls are TRBV4-3 and TRBJ2-4; 11 bases map to TRBD2. The germline CDR1 and CDR2 sequences are LGHNA and YSLEER. The CDR3 covers 19 residues. Germline trimming cut 0 bases from V and 0 bases from J; bases unmatched to any gene: 7. CDR3 bases: TGCGCCAGCAGCCAAGATCTAGCGGGGGGTTCCCTAGCCAAAAACATTCAGTACTTC. Amino acid sequence: CASSQDLAGGSLAKNIQYF.